The 22 T cell receptor beta chains below all came from one sample that was sequenced in a study of T cell changes during pregnancy in multiple sclerosis. Using immunoSEQ multiplex PCR, the repertoire was profiled, and TCRdb retains in-frame clones only, with some absent. The table has approximately 38,000 clones, more than 90% seen once. The starting material was CD8+ T cells from peripheral blood mononuclear cells, obtained in the third trimester of pregnancy. These TCRs come from a female donor with multiple sclerosis, enrolled in a pregnancy study.

This chain connects TRBV10-3 to TRBJ1-1; D may be TRBD1 (5 bases). CDR3 size: 14 residues. The V gene lost 6 bases and the J gene lost 4 bases, with 15 bases spanning the gap. CDR1 is ENHRY and CDR2 is SYGVKD in the germline V gene. The chain's CDR3 is CAIRGGTEGTEAFF. The CDR3 region has the DNA TGTGCCATCAGGGGGGGGACGGAGGGCACTGAAGCTTTCTTT.

This clone was detected a few times. Germline and junction disagree at one end, which may indicate a read error. The rearrangement uses TRBV6-4 and TRBJ2-1, with D uncertain. Germline V gene data show CDR1 as MRHNA and CDR2 as SNTAGT. The CDR3 consists of 13 residues. CDR3 sequence reads: CASSLDSNNEQFF. The CDR3 nucleotides are TGTGCCAGCAGCCTAGACTCCAACAATGAGCAGTTCTTC.

The V call is TRBV29-1, the J call TRBJ1-2; no reliable D call. The V gene's germline CDR1 is SQVTM and CDR2 ANQGSEA. There are 12 residues in the CDR3. The V gene lost 1 base and the J gene lost 1 base, with 4 bases spanning the gap. CDR3 protein: CSVEGSNYGYTF. CDR3 coding DNA: TGCAGCGTTGAAGGGAGTAACTATGGCTACACCTTC.

This clone came up once. The V gene is TRBV10-1, the J gene TRBJ1-2; D possibly corresponds to TRBD1 (5 bases). CDR1 and CDR2 from the germline V gene are WNHNN and SYGVQD (reference sequence). Trimming stripped 2 bases from V and 4 bases from J, with 14 bases between. The CDR3 extends over 15 amino acids. CDR3 coding DNA: TGCGCCAGCAGTGAGACAGGACCTAGTGTCTATGGCTACACCTTC. Translating it yields CASSETGPSVYGYTF.

The genes are TRBV6-1 and TRBJ2-3; possibly TRBD2 for D (6 bases). Trimming pared 9 bases from V and 4 bases from J, leaving 20 bases between. The germline V gene encodes CDR1 MNHNS and CDR2 SASEGT. The CDR3 runs 15 residues. CDR3 DNA sequence: TGTGCCAGTACTGCCCGGGGAGGAGGGCCAGATACGCAGTATTTT. Translation: CASTARGGGPDTQYF.

V and J are TRBV29-1 and TRBJ2-7; D may be TRBD2 (5 bases). Trimming left V 5 bases short and J 1 base short, with 12 bases between. The CDR3 length is 13 residues. Germline CDR1 reads SQVTM; CDR2 reads ANQGSEA. CDR3 nucleotides: TGCAGCGTTTTTTCCCGGGGTTCCTACGAGCAGTACTTC. Protein: CSVFSRGSYEQYF.

Only one count was recorded for this clone. The rearrangement links TRBV9 to TRBJ2-1, with 8 positions matching TRBD2. After removal of 0 bases from V and 2 bases from J, the junction contained 4 bases not matched to a gene. The CDR3 totals 16 residues. The V gene's germline CDR1 is SGDLS and CDR2 YYNGEE. The CDR3: CASSVVPGGAYNEQFF. CDR3 nucleotides: TGTGCCAGCAGCGTAGTTCCGGGAGGGGCCTACAATGAGCAGTTCTTC. The full variable domain, its missing parts supplied by reference TRBV9 and TRBJ2-1, is DSGVTQTPKHLITATGQRVTLRCSPRSGDLSVYWYQQSLDQGLQFLIQYYNGEERAKGNILERFSAQQFPDLHSELNLSSLELGDSALYFCASSVVPGGAYNEQFFGPGTRLTVL.

This rearrangement joins TRBV27 to TRBJ2-1, with 8 bases that match TRBD2. The V gene's germline CDR1 is MNHEY and CDR2 SMNVEV (reference sequence). The V segment lost 3 bases and the J segment 4 bases; nucleotides outside the gene matches: 5. This CDR3 region has 15 residues. This CDR3 reads CASSFDTSGYNEQFF. The CDR3 DNA sequence: TGTGCCAGCAGTTTTGATACTAGCGGTTACAATGAGCAGTTCTTC.

This sequence joins TRBV2 and TRBJ1-5; perhaps TRBD1 as D (6 bases). This CDR3 has 17 residues. V lost 3 bases and J lost 5, with 20 bases in between. CDR1 SNHLY and CDR2 FYNNEI come from the germline V gene. The CDR3 DNA sequence: TGTGCCAGCAGTGAGGTCAGGGGTGGTACGGATCATCAGCCCCAGCATTTT. Translation: CASSEVRGGTDHQPQHF.

The chain is built from TRBV29-1 and TRBJ2-3, with 14 positions matching TRBD2. V was pared by 6 bases and J by 4 bases, with 27 bases of the junction left unmatched. The CDR3 has 22 amino acids. Germline-derived CDR1 and CDR2 are SQVTM and ANQGSEA. The CDR3: CSVPSGVGRTSGRKSRSDTQYF. CDR3 nucleotide sequence: TGCAGCGTCCCCTCTGGGGTTGGGCGGACTAGCGGGAGGAAAAGTAGGTCAGATACGCAGTATTTT.

The chain couples TRBV27 to TRBJ1-6; 11 bases agree with TRBD1. Trimming removed 4 bases from V and 5 bases from J; junction bases left unmatched: 4. CDR3 size: 16 residues. Germline loops: CDR1 MNHEY, CDR2 SMNVEV (reference sequence). CDR3 in DNA: TGTGCCAGCAGTTCAACGGGACAGGGGGATAATTCACCCCTCCACTTT. It codes for CASSSTGQGDNSPLHF.

The chain uses TRBV5-4 and TRBJ2-5, with 7 bases that match TRBD1. The V and J ends lost 1 base and 5 bases, in that order; junction bases with no gene match: 8. From germline, CDR1 is SGHNT and CDR2 YYREEE (reference sequence). The CDR3 totals 15 residues. Here the CDR3 reads CASSLWDRPTETQYF. The CDR3 DNA is TGTGCCAGCAGCTTGTGGGACAGACCAACGGAGACCCAGTACTTC.

V gene TRBV7-6 combines with J gene TRBJ2-1, with 8 nucleotides matching TRBD2. With V trimmed by 4 bases and J by 4 bases, 21 bases remained unmatched. Germline lookup yields CDR1 SGHVS and CDR2 FNYEAQ. CDR3 length: 20 residues. CDR3 residues: CASSWPTGDSPGLGYNEQFF. In DNA, the CDR3 is TGTGCCAGCAGCTGGCCGACAGGAGATTCTCCGGGACTAGGTTACAATGAGCAGTTCTTC.

The count of this clone is one. This chain links TRBV11-2 with TRBJ1-3; possible D gene TRBD1, 6 bases. The length of the CDR3 is 16 residues. V was shortened by 1 base and J by 0 bases, with 10 bases between the two germline ends. Looked up from germline, CDR1 is SGHAT and CDR2 is FQNNGV. The CDR3 here is CASSLVRGFSGNTIYF. In nucleotides, the CDR3 is TGTGCCAGCAGCTTAGTTAGGGGGTTCTCTGGAAACACCATATATTTT.

The chain couples TRBV30 to TRBJ2-3; 15 nucleotides match TRBD2. This CDR3 is 15 amino acids long. The J segment lost 5 bases and the V segment lost 6 bases, leaving 6 bases of the junction unmatched. Germline assignment: CDR1 GTSNPN and CDR2 SVGIG (reference sequence). CDR3 sequence (DNA): TGTGCCTGCACTCCGGGACTAGCGGGAGGAGATACGCAGTATTTT. It yields the protein CACTPGLAGGDTQYF.

V is TRBV30 and J is TRBJ2-1; 7 nucleotides line up with TRBD2. The CDR3 is made up of 12 amino acids. J lost 6 bases, V lost 4 bases, and 3 bases had no gene match. Germline assignment: CDR1 GTSNPN and CDR2 SVGIG (reference sequence). This CDR3 is CAWNRGVNEQFF. The CDR3 bases are TGTGCCTGGAATCGGGGGGTCAATGAGCAGTTCTTC.

This chain connects TRBV6-5 to TRBJ2-7; 9 bases are a match to TRBD1. CDR3 size: 14 residues. Germline CDR1 reads MNHEY; CDR2 reads SVGAGI. V trimming: 1 base; J trimming: 6 bases; junction bases outside the gene matches: 4. CDR3 in DNA: TGTGCCAGCAGTTACTGGACAGGGGCAACCGAGCAGTACTTC. Its protein product is CASSYWTGATEQYF.

The chain carries TRBV19 and TRBJ2-1, with D possibly TRBD2 on 6 matching bases. Germline values: CDR1 LNHDA, CDR2 SQIVND (reference sequence). Trimming removed 3 bases at V and 4 bases at J, with 13 bases between. The CDR3 loop spans 15 amino acids. The CDR3 DNA follows: TGTGCCAGTAGTATTGTAGCGGAGAGTTACAATGAGCAGTTCTTC. It translates to CASSIVAESYNEQFF.

The chain couples TRBV18 to TRBJ2-2, with 7 bases that match TRBD1. The CDR3 has 15 amino acids. The germline V gene encodes CDR1 KGHSH and CDR2 LQKENI. V shed 6 bases, J shed 0 bases, and the junction held 4 bases outside the gene matches. The CDR3 DNA is TGTGCCAGCTCCCTCGGGACAGCGAACACCGGGGAGCTGTTTTTT. Translated: CASSLGTANTGELFF.

This clone is medium-sized by share. The J gene is TRBJ2-7, the V gene TRBV10-3; tentative D call: TRBD1 (6 bases). Trimming left V 3 bases short and J 7 bases short, with 10 bases between. The CDR3 contains 12 residues. The germline V gene has CDR1 ENHRY and CDR2 SYGVKD. CDR3 DNA: TGTGCCATCAGTGATCCAGGGGAAGAGCAGTACTTC. Its translation is CAISDPGEEQYF.

The V gene is TRBV5-6, the J gene TRBJ2-7; 9 nucleotides agree with TRBD1. V lost 3 bases and J lost 7; bases outside the gene matches: 8. CDR3 size: 14 residues. The germline V gene has CDR1 SGHDT and CDR2 YYEEEE. CDR3: CASSWETGGSEQYF. CDR3 nucleotides: TGTGCCAGCAGCTGGGAGACAGGGGGTAGTGAGCAGTACTTC. The full variable domain, its missing parts supplied by reference TRBV5-6 and TRBJ2-7, is DAGVTQSPTHLIKTRGQQVTLRCSPKSGHDTVSWYQQALGQGPQFIFQYYEEEERQRGNFPDRFSGHQFPNYSSELNVNALLLGDSALYLCASSWETGGSEQYFGPGTRLTVT.

This chain uses TRBV2 with TRBJ2-7; 9 nucleotides match TRBD2. V lost 6 bases to trimming and J lost 0 bases; unmatched junction nucleotides: 6. This CDR3 is 15 amino acids long. Germline CDR1 SNHLY, CDR2 FYNNEI. The CDR3 coding sequence is TGTGCCAGCAGAGTGACTAGCGGATCCTCCTACGAGCAGTACTTC. It yields the protein CASRVTSGSSYEQYF.